A single sample gave rise to the 4 T cell receptor beta chains below, sequenced in a study of cytomegalovirus exposure and HLA in healthy donors. It was with 60 Vbeta and 13 Jbeta primers that the PCR ran. The assay was immunoSEQ multiplex PCR, and TCRdb's table has in-frame clones only and misses some. The sample has about 84,000 clones, roughly 61% seen once. Sequences were obtained from PBMCs. The receptor set was obtained from a woman in her forties in good health and CMV-seropositive.

The chain joins TRBV5-4 to TRBJ1-2; 12 bases are shared with TRBD1. The CDR3 has 15 amino acids. V shed 3 bases, J shed 7 bases, and the junction held 7 bases outside the gene matches. The V gene's germline CDR1 is SGHNT and CDR2 YYREEE (reference sequence). CDR3 protein: CASSYGTGGASGYTF. CDR3 DNA sequence: TGTGCCAGCAGCTACGGGACAGGGGGCGCGAGTGGCTACACCTTC.

V and J are TRBV28 and TRBJ2-5; 13 nucleotides match TRBD2. This CDR3 has 16 amino acids. The junction had 9 bases not matched to a gene; V was cut back by 6 bases and J by 5 bases. Germline V gene sequence: CDR1 MDHEN, CDR2 SYDVKM. For the CDR3, the DNA is TGTGCCAGCAGCTGGACTAGCGGGAGAATAAGGGAGACCCAGTACTTC. Its translation is CASSWTSGRIRETQYF.

The sample holds a few counts of this clone. The chain joins TRBV28 to TRBJ2-5, with 11 nucleotides matching TRBD2. Judging by the DNA end, TRBJ2-7 fits better; the J call may be wrong. The CDR3 loop spans 15 amino acids. Per the germline V gene, CDR1 is MDHEN and CDR2 is SYDVKM. The CDR3 DNA is TGTGCCAGCAGTATTACTAGCGGGAGAGGCTACGAGCAGTACTTC. This sequence encodes CASSITSGRGYEQYF.

The rearrangement links TRBV19 to TRBJ1-2; unclear D gene. CDR3 length: 16 amino acids. Between the trimmed V and J ends, which lost 3 bases and 0 bases, there was a span of 14 bases. Germline CDR1 and CDR2: LNHDA and SQIVND (reference sequence). The CDR3 bases are TGTGCCAGTAGTATTAACAGACCACCTACTAACTATGGCTACACCTTC. This encodes CASSINRPPTNYGYTF.